One sample yielded the 26 T cell receptor beta chains listed below, sequenced in a study of blood T cell repertoires in COVID-19. Clones were sequenced by immunoSEQ multiplex PCR, and TCRdb holds only the in-frame ones, with some missing. The sample has under 120,000 clones; more than 60% are singletons. Material: peripheral blood. The source of these receptors is a man between 65 and 85 years old with active or convalescent COVID-19.

This clone was detected only once. The chain is built from TRBV29-1 and TRBJ1-2, with a weak D call TRBD1 (5 bases). The CDR3 length is 11 residues. Looked up from germline, CDR1 is SQVTM and CDR2 is ANQGSEA. The ends were cut back, 5 bases at V and 4 bases at J, with 8 bases in the middle. The CDR3 sequence: CSVRRVYGYTF. CDR3 DNA sequence: TGCAGCGTTCGCAGGGTCTATGGCTACACCTTC. Full variable domain (remainder filled in from reference TRBV29-1 and TRBJ1-2): SAVISQKPSRDICQRGTSLTIQCQVDSQVTMMFWYRQQPGQSLTLIATANQGSEATYESGFVIDKFPISRPNLTFSTLTVSNMSPEDSSIYLCSVRRVYGYTFGSGTRLTVV.

CDR3 sequence (DNA): TGTGCCAGCAGCAGACAGGGGAGGGACACTGAAGCTTTCTTT. Translated, it gives CASSRQGRDTEAFF. V usage is TRBV5-6 and J usage is TRBJ1-1, with 8 positions matching TRBD1. Germline lookup yields CDR1 SGHDT and CDR2 YYEEEE. The CDR3 covers 14 residues. Trimming cost V 4 bases and J 3 bases; bases outside gene matches: 5.

The CDR3 DNA reads TGTGCCAGCAGGTCGACAGACCGCTTGATCTATGGCTACACCTTC. It specifies CASRSTDRLIYGYTF. This rearrangement joins TRBV28 to TRBJ1-2; D is possibly TRBD1 (5 bases). Germline CDR1 and CDR2: MDHEN and SYDVKM. The CDR3 contains 15 residues. Trimming left V 6 bases short and J 4 bases short, with 18 bases between.

This chain joins TRBV4-1 and TRBJ1-6; no clear D. V was shortened by 4 bases and J by 2 bases, with 9 bases between the two germline ends. Germline values: CDR1 MGHRA, CDR2 YSYEKL. This CDR3 spans 15 amino acids. As DNA, the CDR3 is TGCGCCAGCAGCCTGGGAGCCGCCTATAATTCACCCCTCCACTTT. Translation gives CASSLGAAYNSPLHF.

V is TRBV7-2 and J is TRBJ1-3; TRBD1 aligns across 8 bases. The CDR3 length is 15 residues. V shed 5 bases and J 4 bases; nucleotides not matched to a gene: 7. Germline lookup yields CDR1 SGHTA and CDR2 FQGNSA. The DNA for the CDR3 is TGTGCCAGCAGCCCCGGACAGGGCCAAGGAAACACCATATATTTT. Residues: CASSPGQGQGNTIYF. Full variable domain (remainder filled in from reference TRBV7-2 and TRBJ1-3): GAGVSQSPSNKVTEKGKDVELRCDPISGHTALYWYRQSLGQGLEFLIYFQGNSAPDKSGLPSDRFSAERTGGSVSTLTIQRTQQEDSAVYLCASSPGQGQGNTIYFGEGSWLTVV.

The chain employs TRBV3-1 (or the pseudogene TRBV3-2) and TRBJ2-7, with TRBD1 identical over 9 bases. Germline V gene data show CDR1 as LGHDT and CDR2 as YNNKEL (reference sequence). Trimming at V came to 4 bases and at J to 4 bases, leaving 11 bases not matched to a gene. This CDR3 is 16 amino acids long. The CDR3: CASSRTGTGKLYEQYF. The CDR3 DNA follows: TGTGCCAGCAGCCGAACCGGGACAGGGAAGTTATACGAGCAGTACTTC.

This clone was counted a few times. The chain recombines TRBV5-5 with TRBJ1-4; a possible D gene is TRBD1 (6 bases). Looked up from germline, CDR1 is SGHKS and CDR2 is YYEKEE (reference sequence). Trimming left V 4 bases short and J 8 bases short, with 12 bases between. The CDR3 totals 13 residues. CDR3 nucleotide sequence: TGTGCCAGCAGCCTAGGGGGTTTCGAAAAACTGTTTTTT. It yields the protein CASSLGGFEKLFF.

This sequence joins TRBV18 and TRBJ2-7; TRBD2 aligns across 12 bases. Trimming removed 4 bases from V and 4 bases from J; junction bases left unmatched: 5. The CDR3 runs 15 residues. The germline V gene encodes CDR1 KGHSH and CDR2 LQKENI. The CDR3 region is CASSLGLAGQYEQYF. In nucleotides, the CDR3 is TGTGCCAGCTCACTAGGACTAGCGGGGCAGTACGAGCAGTACTTC.

The V and J genes are TRBV5-1 and TRBJ2-5; 7 positions match TRBD1. CDR3 size: 14 residues. Germline V lookup: CDR1 SGHRS, CDR2 YFSETQ. V shed 2 bases, J shed 5 bases, and the junction held 6 bases outside the gene matches. The CDR3 reads CASSLQGPGETQYF. DNA of the CDR3: TGCGCCAGCAGCTTACAGGGGCCGGGGGAGACCCAGTACTTC. Supplemented by reference TRBV5-1 and TRBJ2-5, the full variable domain reads KAGVTQTPRYLIKTRGQQVTLSCSPISGHRSVSWYQQTPGQGLQFLFEYFSETQRNKGNFPGRFSGRQFSNSRSEMNVSTLELGDSALYLCASSLQGPGETQYFGPGTRLLVL.

The chain has TRBV18 and TRBJ1-1, with 9 nucleotides matching TRBD1. After removal of 8 bases from V and 1 base from J, the junction contained 2 bases not matched to a gene. There are 13 residues in the CDR3. CDR1 is KGHSH and CDR2 is LQKENI in the germline V gene. The DNA for the CDR3 is TGTGCCAGCCTGGGACAGGGGAACACTGAAGCTTTCTTT. Protein product: CASLGQGNTEAFF.

The V gene is TRBV19, the J gene TRBJ1-5; 10 positions match TRBD1. J lost 5 bases, V lost 4 bases, and 5 bases had no gene match. Germline-derived CDR1 and CDR2 are LNHDA and SQIVND (reference sequence). The CDR3 is made up of 15 amino acids. The CDR3 sequence is CASSTPGQGHQPQHF. The CDR3 DNA reads as TGTGCCAGTAGTACCCCGGGACAGGGGCATCAGCCCCAGCATTTT.

This sequence joins TRBV2 and TRBJ2-1; TRBD1 is a possible D gene (6 bases). The CDR3 contains 13 residues. V lost 4 bases and J 3 bases, leaving 7 bases between the germline ends. CDR1 SNHLY and CDR2 FYNNEI come from the germline V gene. DNA of the CDR3: TGTGCCAGCAGTGCACAGGGCTACAATGAGCAGTTCTTC. This translates into CASSAQGYNEQFF.

This chain connects TRBV5-6 to TRBJ2-6; 8 nucleotides align to TRBD1. V lost 10 bases to trimming and J lost 3 bases; unmatched junction nucleotides: 6. This CDR3 has 14 amino acids. Germline V CDR1 and CDR2: SGHDT, YYEEEE. CDR3 protein: CASGQGGGANVLTF. The CDR3 DNA reads as TGTGCCTCCGGACAGGGCGGTGGGGCCAACGTCCTGACTTTC.

This chain links TRBV5-1 with TRBJ2-2, with unresolved D. V dropped 0 bases and J dropped 2 bases, with 8 bases sitting between them. This CDR3 comprises 15 residues. CDR1 is SGHRS, CDR2 YFSETQ, per germline. This CDR3 reads CASSLGHQNTGELFF. The CDR3 nucleotides are TGCGCCAGCAGCTTGGGACATCAAAACACCGGGGAGCTGTTTTTT.

The gene calls are TRBV25-1 and TRBJ1-2, with D unclear. The germline V and J ends were trimmed by 3 bases and 8 bases, with 16 bases remaining between them. CDR1 is MGHDK, CDR2 SYGVNS, per germline. This CDR3 contains 14 residues. CDR3 sequence: CASSDPWRAWGYTF. The DNA of the CDR3 is TGTGCCAGCAGTGATCCCTGGAGGGCGTGGGGCTACACCTTC.

V and J are TRBV6-5 and TRBJ1-5, with D tentatively TRBD1 (5 bases). Germline assignment: CDR1 MNHEY and CDR2 SVGAGI. V lost 2 bases, J lost 2 bases, and 10 bases lay in between. The CDR3 runs to 15 residues. The CDR3 DNA reads TGTGCCAGCAGTTACGGCGGGACCCGCAATCAGCCCCAGCATTTT. Translated, it gives CASSYGGTRNQPQHF.

A single count supports this clone. The chain links TRBV12-3 or TRBV12-4 to TRBJ2-3, with 7 bases aligning to TRBD1. V was pared by 5 bases and J by 6 bases, with 5 bases of the junction left unmatched. The CDR3 consists of 13 residues. The CDR3 DNA sequence: TGTGCCAGCAGTCTGAACAGGGGTGATACGCAGTATTTT. Amino acids: CASSLNRGDTQYF.

This clone was recorded only once. The chain couples TRBV5-1 to TRBJ2-1; 8 bases align to TRBD2. CDR1 and CDR2 (germline): SGHRS, YFSETQ. The CDR3 extends over 17 amino acids. Trimming at V came to 4 bases and at J to 6 bases, leaving 15 bases not matched to a gene. The CDR3 coding sequence is TGCGCCAGCAGCCAGACTACCGGGACTAGGGCCTTCAATGAGCAGTTCTTC. As protein: CASSQTTGTRAFNEQFF.

This rearrangement joins TRBV4-1 to TRBJ2-7, with D perhaps matching TRBD2 (5 bases). Germline V gene lookup returns CDR1 MGHRA and CDR2 YSYEKL. The CDR3 sequence is 14 residues long. V lost 0 bases and J lost 5, with 11 bases in between. The CDR3 reads CASSQEGTGNEQYF. For the CDR3, the DNA is TGCGCCAGCAGCCAAGAAGGTACGGGGAACGAGCAGTACTTC.

This clone occurred once. V and J are TRBV2 and TRBJ1-6; D not resolved. Germline loops: CDR1 SNHLY, CDR2 FYNNEI. The CDR3 sequence is 13 residues long. The V end was cut by 7 bases, the J end by 1 base, with 5 bases between. The CDR3 DNA is TGTGCCAGCACGCAGTCCTATAATTCACCCCTCCACTTT. The encoded protein is CASTQSYNSPLHF.

This chain's CDR3 is CASSVPGQGGRTAFF. In nucleotides, the CDR3 is TGTGCCAGCAGTGTCCCGGGACAGGGGGGGAGGACAGCTTTCTTT. The chain links TRBV25-1 to TRBJ1-1; 11 bases match TRBD1. Losses at the gene ends were 4 bases for V and 10 bases for J; bases not matched to a gene: 11. The CDR3 has 15 amino acids. CDR1 MGHDK and CDR2 SYGVNS come from the germline V gene.

V is TRBV10-1 and J is TRBJ2-2, with D perhaps matching TRBD1 (6 bases). The germline V and J ends were trimmed by 7 bases and 1 base, with 10 bases remaining between them. This CDR3 region has 14 residues. The germline CDR1 and CDR2 sequences are WNHNN and SYGVQD (reference sequence). The CDR3 DNA follows: TGCGCCAGCAACTCAGGGGAGAACACCGGGGAGCTGTTTTTT. Its translation is CASNSGENTGELFF.

The chain has TRBV2 and TRBJ1-2; D remains unclear. The V and J ends lost 1 base and 5 bases respectively, with 5 bases between them. The CDR3 length is 12 residues. The germline gives CDR1 SNHLY, CDR2 FYNNEI. The CDR3 here is CASSEGEYGYTF. The CDR3 nucleotides read TGTGCCAGCAGTGAAGGGGAGTATGGCTACACCTTC.

The table lists this clone with a few counts. The chain recombines TRBV6-5 with TRBJ1-2; perhaps TRBD1 as D (6 bases). Germline values: CDR1 MNHEY, CDR2 SVGAGI. Trimming took 5 bases from V and 4 from J, leaving 17 bases between them. CDR3 length: 15 amino acids. CDR3 region: CASSTSGTSSYGYTF. The CDR3 DNA reads as TGTGCCAGCAGTACGTCCGGGACATCCTCCTATGGCTACACCTTC.

Only one count was recorded for this clone. The chain combines TRBV11-2 with TRBJ2-5; no clear D. With 3 bases removed from V and 5 bases from J, the gap between germline ends came to 7 bases. Germline V gene sequence: CDR1 SGHAT, CDR2 FQNNGV. The CDR3 has 12 residues. The CDR3 protein is CASSFEKETQYF. Here the CDR3 DNA reads TGTGCCAGCAGCTTCGAGAAGGAGACCCAGTACTTC. The variable domain in full, with the rest retrieved from reference TRBV11-2 and TRBJ2-5, is EAGVAQSPRYKIIEKRQSVAFWCNPISGHATLYWYQQILGQGPKLLIQFQNNGVVDDSQLPKDRFSAERLKGVDSTLKIQPAKLEDSAVYLCASSFEKETQYFGPGTRLLVL.

The rearrangement uses TRBV24-1 and TRBJ2-2; the D is unclear. This CDR3 comprises 15 residues. V was clipped by 4 bases and J by 1 base, with 9 bases between them. The germline V gene encodes CDR1 KGHDR and CDR2 SFDVKD. This chain's CDR3 is CATSDLTGNTGELFF. The CDR3 DNA is TGTGCCACCAGTGACCTAACCGGGAACACCGGGGAGCTGTTTTTT.